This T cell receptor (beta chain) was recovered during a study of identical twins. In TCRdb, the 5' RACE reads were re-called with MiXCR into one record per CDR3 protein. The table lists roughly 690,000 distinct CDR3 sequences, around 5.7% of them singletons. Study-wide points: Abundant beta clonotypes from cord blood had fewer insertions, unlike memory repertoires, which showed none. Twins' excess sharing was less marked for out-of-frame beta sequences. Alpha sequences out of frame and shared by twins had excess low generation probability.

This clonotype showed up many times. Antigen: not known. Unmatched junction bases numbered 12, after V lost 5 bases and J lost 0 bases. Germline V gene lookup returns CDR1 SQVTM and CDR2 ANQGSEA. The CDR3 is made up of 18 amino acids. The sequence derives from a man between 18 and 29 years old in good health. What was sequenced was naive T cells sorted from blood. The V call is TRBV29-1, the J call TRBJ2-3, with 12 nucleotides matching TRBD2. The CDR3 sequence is CSVSRLAGGHGSTDTQYF. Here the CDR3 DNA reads TGCAGCGTTTCCCGCCTAGCGGGAGGGCACGGGAGCACAGATACGCAGTATTTT.